These 19 T cell receptor beta chains were all obtained from the same sample, sequenced in a study of beta chain features in type 1 diabetes. Expressed TCRB transcripts got sequenced, as all isolated RNA was reverse transcribed. The repertoire was sequenced with immunoSEQ multiplex PCR; TCRdb's copy has only in-frame clones and lacks some. The data hold 450,000 to 550,000 clones, with approximately 28% observed a single time. The sample was naive CD4+ T cells from blood. Receptor source: a man between 18 and 29 years old in good health.

This clone has more than one count but fewer than ten. The chain couples TRBV4-2 to TRBJ2-3, with TRBD2 identical over 7 bases. The V and J ends lost 4 bases and 0 bases, in that order; junction bases with no gene match: 10. This CDR3 is built from 17 residues. Germline CDR1 and CDR2: LGHNA and YNFKEQ. The CDR3 DNA follows: TGTGCCAGCAGCCCCCAGGGAGCGGGGCATAGCACAGATACGCAGTATTTT. Translated: CASSPQGAGHSTDTQYF.

This clone was seen a handful of times. The same CDR3 also results from other DNA sequences found in this sample. The genes are TRBV30 and TRBJ1-2, with D possibly being TRBD1 (5 bases). Germline V lookup: CDR1 GTSNPN, CDR2 SVGIG (reference sequence). The CDR3 sequence is 13 residues long. Between the trimmed V and J ends, which lost 0 bases and 4 bases, there was a span of 9 bases. CDR3 nucleotide sequence: TGTGCCTGGAGTGTGGGGGACGCCTATGGCTACACCTTC. Amino acids: CAWSVGDAYGYTF. The whole variable domain, remainder taken from reference TRBV30 and TRBJ1-2, is SQTIHQWPATLVQPVGSPLSLECTVEGTSNPNLYWYRQAAGRGLQLLFYSVGIGQISSEVPQNLSASRPQDRQFILSSKKLLLSDSGFYLCAWSVGDAYGYTFGSGTRLTVV.

This clone was detected only a few times. V usage is TRBV30 and J usage is TRBJ1-4, with no clear D. CDR3 length: 14 amino acids. V lost 3 bases and J lost 0, with 8 bases in between. CDR1 GTSNPN and CDR2 SVGIG come from the germline V gene (reference sequence). The CDR3 loop reads CAWRDGATNEKLFF. As DNA, the CDR3 is TGTGCCTGGAGGGACGGCGCAACTAATGAAAAACTGTTTTTT.

This clone was counted only a few times. The chain uses TRBV7-9 and TRBJ2-7; D is unclear. This CDR3 is built from 11 residues. Trimming left V 5 bases short and J 7 bases short, with 9 bases between. Germline V lookup: CDR1 SEHNR, CDR2 FQNEAQ (reference sequence). The CDR3 protein is CASSDGREQYF. CDR3 DNA sequence: TGTGCCAGCAGCGACGGTCGGGAGCAGTACTTC.

In this sample, this clone turned up a few times. This rearrangement joins TRBV29-1 to TRBJ2-1; 7 positions agree with TRBD1. J was trimmed by 3 bases and V by 6 bases; bases with no gene match: 5. Per the germline V gene, CDR1 is SQVTM and CDR2 is ANQGSEA. The CDR3 is 13 residues long. CDR3 in DNA: TGCAGCGTCGACAGGGACCTCTACAATGAGCAGTTCTTC. Protein product: CSVDRDLYNEQFF.

V usage is TRBV6-6 and J usage is TRBJ2-7; 10 bases line up with TRBD1. V dropped 4 bases and J dropped 6; count of bases not matched to a gene: 3. The V gene's germline CDR1 is MNHNY and CDR2 SVGAGI (reference sequence). This CDR3 spans 13 amino acids. CDR3 coding DNA: TGTGCCAGCAGTTCCGGGACAGGGGTCGAGCAGTACTTC. Its protein is CASSSGTGVEQYF.

This clone was picked up a small number of times. The chain links TRBV30 to TRBJ2-1; no reliable D call. CDR1 is GTSNPN, CDR2 SVGIG, per germline (reference sequence). V gave up 2 bases and J gave up 0 bases, with 11 bases separating them. The CDR3 spans 15 residues. CDR3 coding DNA: TGTGCCTGGAGTCTGAGGAGAAGCTCCTACAATGAGCAGTTCTTC. This translates into CAWSLRRSSYNEQFF.

The chain recombines TRBV7-2 with TRBJ2-7; perhaps TRBD2 as D (5 bases). CDR3 length equals 14 residues. Deletions cut 1 base from V and 6 bases from J, with 13 bases between. Germline CDR1 SGHTA, CDR2 FQGNSA. CDR3 nucleotides: TGTGCCAGCAGCTTAGGGCCGGGGAACGGCGAGCAGTACTTC. Protein: CASSLGPGNGEQYF.

This clone was detected a few times. The rearrangement links TRBV10-3 to TRBJ2-2; 12 bases match TRBD2. CDR3 size: 18 residues. From germline, CDR1 is ENHRY and CDR2 SYGVKD. The V gene end was trimmed by 0 bases and the J gene end by 5 bases; junction bases not matched to a gene: 7. For the CDR3, the DNA is TGTGCCATCAGTGAGTCGTTTAGACTAGCGGGAGTTACCGGGGAGCTGTTTTTT. This encodes CAISESFRLAGVTGELFF.

The CDR3 DNA follows: TGTGCCAGCTCACCACGACTAGCGGGAGTAGGATACGAGCAGTACTTC. This translates into CASSPRLAGVGYEQYF. This rearrangement joins TRBV18 to TRBJ2-7; 12 bases map to TRBD2. The length of the CDR3 is 16 residues. The V and J ends lost 1 base and 4 bases, in that order; junction bases with no gene match: 5. CDR1 is KGHSH and CDR2 is LQKENI in the germline V gene.

The CDR3 coding sequence is TGTGCCAGCAGCTCCCGAGGGGGGGAGACCCAGTACTTC. It is translated as CASSSRGGETQYF. The rearrangement uses TRBV5-4 and TRBJ2-5; D tentatively fits TRBD1 or TRBD2 (6 bases each). With 3 bases removed from V and 5 bases from J, the gap between germline ends came to 11 bases. The CDR3 has 13 amino acids. Germline values: CDR1 SGHNT, CDR2 YYREEE (reference sequence).

The rearrangement uses TRBV9 and TRBJ2-3, with TRBD2 matching over 8 bases. The CDR3 sequence is 17 residues long. Germline CDR1 reads SGDLS; CDR2 reads YYNGEE. The V and J ends lost 0 bases and 1 base, in that order; junction bases with no gene match: 7. DNA for the CDR3: TGTGCCAGCAGCGTAGGGATAGCGGGGTCCGGCACAGATACGCAGTATTTT. It specifies CASSVGIAGSGTDTQYF.

This clone was picked up a small number of times. The rearrangement uses TRBV4-3 and TRBJ1-2, with a possible D match to TRBD1 (6 bases). V was clipped by 1 base and J by 4 bases, with 7 bases between them. From germline, CDR1 is LGHNA and CDR2 YSLEER. The CDR3 contains 13 residues. The CDR3 nucleotides are TGCGCCAGCAGCCAAGCAGGGGTCTATGGCTACACCTTC. It codes for CASSQAGVYGYTF.

The chain uses TRBV30 and TRBJ1-1; D is unresolved. With 4 bases removed from V and 9 bases from J, the gap between germline ends came to 3 bases. CDR1 GTSNPN and CDR2 SVGIG come from the germline V gene (reference sequence). The CDR3 loop spans 8 amino acids. For the CDR3, the DNA is TGTGCCTGGAACCAAGCTTTCTTT. It is translated as CAWNQAFF.

The sample holds a few counts of this clone. This chain links TRBV6-6 with TRBJ2-2; TRBD2 aligns across 10 bases. Trimming cost V 2 bases and J 8 bases; bases outside gene matches: 8. CDR1 is MNHNY, CDR2 SVGAGI, per germline (reference sequence). The CDR3 has 16 residues. The CDR3 protein is CASSYDASGRAGELFF. The CDR3 coding sequence is TGTGCCAGCAGTTACGATGCTAGCGGGAGAGCAGGGGAGCTGTTTTTT.

This clone has a single count. The chain recombines TRBV7-2 with TRBJ2-5; tentatively, D is TRBD1 (6 bases). Trimming removed 3 bases at V and 5 bases at J, with 13 bases between. This CDR3 is 14 amino acids long. The germline gives CDR1 SGHTA, CDR2 FQGNSA. Written as DNA, the CDR3 is TGTGCCAGCAGCTTGACTTACAGGGACGAGACCCAGTACTTC. This translates into CASSLTYRDETQYF.

The genes are TRBV2 and TRBJ2-2; weak D call: TRBD2 (5 bases). The germline V gene has CDR1 SNHLY and CDR2 FYNNEI. The length of the CDR3 is 14 residues. The V and J ends lost 8 bases and 6 bases respectively, with 16 bases between them. As DNA, the CDR3 is TGTGCCAGCTCCCCTATCGGGGTTCCCGGGGAGCTGTTTTTT. Residues: CASSPIGVPGELFF.

For this clone: Within the sample, other DNA sequences also encode this same CDR3. This sequence joins TRBV7-3 and TRBJ2-7; 11 nucleotides agree with TRBD2. Germline V lookup: CDR1 SGHTA, CDR2 FQGTGA. Trimming removed 2 bases from V and 0 bases from J; junction bases left unmatched: 0. The CDR3 has 15 amino acids. CDR3 nucleotide sequence: TGTGCCAGCAGCTTAGGACTAGCGGGCTCCTACGAGCAGTACTTC. Protein: CASSLGLAGSYEQYF.

The rearrangement joins TRBV9 to TRBJ2-1, with a weak D call TRBD2 (5 bases). With 0 bases removed from V and 9 bases from J, the gap between germline ends came to 10 bases. There are 13 residues in the CDR3. Germline V gene lookup returns CDR1 SGDLS and CDR2 YYNGEE. The CDR3 region has the DNA TGTGCCAGCAGCGTAGCTCCCGAGGGTGAGCAGTTCTTC. Translating gives CASSVAPEGEQFF.